Sequencing of this TCR beta chain was carried out in a study of response to subunit inactivated influenza vaccine. About this clonotype itself: Its target is unknown.

Study outcomes and limitations: T cells newly recruited by each seasonal influenza vaccination are few, the authors suggested.

TCRdb itself ran the RT-PCR reads through MiXCR, one entry per CDR3 protein. The sample yields roughly 790,000 distinct CDR3 sequences, 21% seen once. The CDR3 is 12 amino acids. Germline-derived CDR1 and CDR2 are WSHSY and SAAADI. V gave up 6 bases and J gave up 3 bases; unmatched junction bases: 2. The V call is TRBV10-2, the J call TRBJ2-7; 7 nucleotides match TRBD2. The sequence derives from a man aged 45-65 years who received an inactivated influenza vaccine. Specimen: PBMCs from blood, collected roughly 5 days after vaccination. In DNA, the CDR3 is TGCGCCAGCAGGGCTAGCGGCTACGAGCAGTACTTC. Protein: CASRASGYEQYF.